The 11 T cell receptor beta chains below all came from one sample that was sequenced in a study of regulatory T cells in long-lasting Graves disease. Time point noted: newly diagnosed GD, antithyroid drugs for less than 3 months. The authors made the TCR library using RNA they extracted from PBMCs. Sequencing libraries for TCR beta were prepared with iRepertoire HTBI primers and Arm-PCR of CDR3 regions. TCRdb re-called the multiplex PCR reads with MiXCR, one entry per CDR3 protein. The table has about 360,000 distinct CDR3 sequences, roughly 16% seen once. A further study also used this sample, focusing on T cells in Graves' hyperthyroidism and ophthalmopathy.

Source: peripheral blood mononuclear cells (PBMCs), taken at new diagnosis, from a patient treated with antithyroid drugs. The source of these receptors is a woman under 30 with Graves disease.

The sample holds many counts of this clonotype. This chain joins TRBV2 and TRBJ1-1; D call uncertain. The CDR3 totals 13 residues. V was shortened by 2 bases and J by 0 bases, with 4 bases between the two germline ends. Germline CDR1 reads SNHLY; CDR2 reads FYNNEI. The DNA for the CDR3 is TGTGCCAGCAGTGAACTCATGAACACTGAAGCTTTCTTT. Amino acids: CASSELMNTEAFF.

This clonotype was seen a handful of times. This chain joins TRBV4-1 and TRBJ2-2; D possibly corresponds to TRBD1 (6 bases). Deletions cut 5 bases from V and 0 bases from J, with 16 bases between. CDR1 and CDR2 from the germline V gene are MGHRA and YSYEKL. CDR3 length: 17 residues. CDR3 protein: CASSWVSGHANTGELFF. In nucleotides, the CDR3 is TGCGCCAGCAGCTGGGTATCGGGACACGCGAACACCGGGGAGCTGTTTTTT.

The chain employs TRBV5-1 and TRBJ2-2; D gene uncertain. The CDR3 length is 15 residues. Germline V gene sequence: CDR1 SGHRS, CDR2 YFSETQ. V was cut by 0 bases and J by 5 bases, with 11 bases left in between. CDR3 residues: CASSLDVGMTGELFF. CDR3 sequence (DNA): TGCGCCAGCAGCTTGGATGTTGGGATGACCGGGGAGCTGTTTTTT.

This clonotype showed up many times. The chain joins TRBV5-1 to TRBJ2-1; 8 bases match TRBD1. Unmatched junction bases numbered 10, after V lost 5 bases and J lost 6 bases. The CDR3 is made up of 15 amino acids. Germline V gene data show CDR1 as SGHRS and CDR2 as YFSETQ. CDR3: CASRLGRGPSNEQFF. CDR3 coding DNA: TGCGCCAGCAGACTCGGCAGGGGGCCATCCAATGAGCAGTTCTTC.

Turning to this clonotype: Possible read error: a much larger clone is one base away. The chain is built from TRBV6-5 and TRBJ2-2; D call uncertain. Per the germline V gene, CDR1 is MNHEY and CDR2 is SVGAGI. The CDR3 totals 14 residues. V lost 2 bases to trimming and J lost 6 bases, with 10 bases between them. CDR3 in amino acids: CASSYGPSAGELFF. As DNA, the CDR3 is TGTGCCAGCAGTTACGGGCCCTCTGCCGGGGAGCTGTTTTTT.

This clonotype has just a few counts. The rearrangement uses TRBV9 and TRBJ2-5; D unclear. V was trimmed by 2 bases and J by 1 base, leaving 6 bases between them. This CDR3 spans 13 amino acids. Germline CDR1 and CDR2: SGDLS and YYNGEE. The CDR3 sequence: CASSVSPQETQYF. In DNA form, the CDR3 reads TGTGCCAGCAGCGTTTCCCCCCAAGAGACCCAGTACTTC.

V gene TRBV5-5 combines with J gene TRBJ2-1, with D possibly TRBD2 on 5 matching bases. CDR1 and CDR2 from the germline V gene are SGHKS and YYEKEE (reference sequence). The CDR3 has 17 residues. The germline V and J ends were trimmed by 1 base and 9 bases, with 23 bases remaining between them. The chain's CDR3 is CASSLLRGRPRGAEQFF. As DNA, the CDR3 is TGTGCCAGCAGCTTGTTACGCGGGCGTCCTAGAGGCGCTGAGCAGTTCTTC.

Worth noting for this clonotype: A single base separates this from a much larger clone, so it may be a read error. This chain uses TRBV14 with TRBJ2-7; D possibly corresponds to TRBD2 (5 bases). There are 12 residues in the CDR3. CDR1 SGHDN and CDR2 FVKESK come from the germline V gene. Between the trimmed V and J ends, which lost 3 bases and 3 bases, there was a span of 6 bases. CDR3 in amino acids: CASSHGLYEQYF. As DNA, the CDR3 is TGTGCCAGCAGCCATGGACTCTACGAGCAGTACTTC.

This clonotype was detected ten times or more. The chain is built from TRBV11-2 and TRBJ2-7; D is uncertain. In germline, CDR1 is SGHAT, CDR2 FQNNGV. Between the trimmed V and J ends, which lost 4 bases and 0 bases, there was a span of 10 bases. This CDR3 has 14 amino acids. CDR3 in amino acids: CASSSRTVSYEQYF. The CDR3 region has the DNA TGTGCCAGCAGCTCCCGGACGGTCTCCTACGAGCAGTACTTC.

This sequence joins TRBV12-3 or TRBV12-4 and TRBJ1-2; TRBD1 aligns across 7 bases. Trimming removed 4 bases from V and 3 bases from J; junction bases left unmatched: 5. The CDR3 is made up of 14 amino acids. CDR3 DNA sequence: TGTGCCAGCAGTTCCGACAGGGCCGACTATGGCTACACCTTC. Its translation is CASSSDRADYGYTF.

This clonotype appeared many times. Its ends do not fully match the called genes, so a read error is possible. The J gene is TRBJ1-1, the V gene TRBV12-3 or TRBV12-4; D possibly corresponds to TRBD1 (6 bases). The CDR3 is 14 residues long. The CDR3 DNA reads as TGCGCCAGCAGCTCCAGGGGCATGAACACTGAAGCTTTCTTT. Protein sequence: CASSSRGMNTEAFF.